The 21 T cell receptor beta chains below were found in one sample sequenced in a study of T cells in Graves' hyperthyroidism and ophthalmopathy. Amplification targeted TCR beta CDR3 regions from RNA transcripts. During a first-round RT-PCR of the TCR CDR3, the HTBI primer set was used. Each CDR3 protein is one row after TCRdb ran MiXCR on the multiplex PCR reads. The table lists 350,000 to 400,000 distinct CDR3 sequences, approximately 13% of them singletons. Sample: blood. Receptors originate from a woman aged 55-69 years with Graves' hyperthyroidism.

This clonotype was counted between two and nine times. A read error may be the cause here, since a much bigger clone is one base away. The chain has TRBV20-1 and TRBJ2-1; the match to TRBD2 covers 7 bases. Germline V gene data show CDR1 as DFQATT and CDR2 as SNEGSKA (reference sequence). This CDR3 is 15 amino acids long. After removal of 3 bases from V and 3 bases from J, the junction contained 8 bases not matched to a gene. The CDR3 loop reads CSAREELASYNEQFF. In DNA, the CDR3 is TGCAGTGCTAGGGAAGAACTAGCGAGCTACAATGAGCAGTTCTTC.

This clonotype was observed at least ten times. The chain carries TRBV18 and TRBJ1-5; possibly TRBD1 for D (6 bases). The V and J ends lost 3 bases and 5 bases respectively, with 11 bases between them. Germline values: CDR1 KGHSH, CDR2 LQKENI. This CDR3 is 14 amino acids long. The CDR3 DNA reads TGTGCCAGCTCACCGACAGGAACCGATCAGCCCCAGCATTTT. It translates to CASSPTGTDQPQHF.

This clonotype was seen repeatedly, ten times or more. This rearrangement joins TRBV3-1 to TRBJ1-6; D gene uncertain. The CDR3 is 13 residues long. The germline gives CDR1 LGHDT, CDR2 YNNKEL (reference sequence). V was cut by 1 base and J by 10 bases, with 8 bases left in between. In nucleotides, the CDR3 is TGTGCCAGCAGCCAAGTCGGAGACTCACCCCTCCACTTT. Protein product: CASSQVGDSPLHF.

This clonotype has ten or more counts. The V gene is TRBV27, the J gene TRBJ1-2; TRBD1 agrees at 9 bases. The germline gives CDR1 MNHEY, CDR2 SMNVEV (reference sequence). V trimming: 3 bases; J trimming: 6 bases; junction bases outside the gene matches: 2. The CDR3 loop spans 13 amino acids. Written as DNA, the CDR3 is TGTGCCAGCAGTTTTGGGGACAGGGATGGCTACACCTTC. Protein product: CASSFGDRDGYTF.

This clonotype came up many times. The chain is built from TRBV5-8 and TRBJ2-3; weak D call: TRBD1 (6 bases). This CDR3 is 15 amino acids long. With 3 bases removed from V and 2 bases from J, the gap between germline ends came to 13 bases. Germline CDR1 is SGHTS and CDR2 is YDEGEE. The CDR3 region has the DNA TGTGCCAGCAGCTACGGGACACTCGTCACAGATACGCAGTATTTT. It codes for CASSYGTLVTDTQYF.

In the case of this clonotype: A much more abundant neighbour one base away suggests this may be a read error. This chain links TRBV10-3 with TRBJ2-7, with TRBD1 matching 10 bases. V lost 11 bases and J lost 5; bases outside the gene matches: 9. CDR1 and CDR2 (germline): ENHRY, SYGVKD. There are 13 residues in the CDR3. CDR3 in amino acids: CAATGTGVHEQYF. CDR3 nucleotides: TGTGCCGCAACCGGGACAGGGGTCCACGAGCAGTACTTC.

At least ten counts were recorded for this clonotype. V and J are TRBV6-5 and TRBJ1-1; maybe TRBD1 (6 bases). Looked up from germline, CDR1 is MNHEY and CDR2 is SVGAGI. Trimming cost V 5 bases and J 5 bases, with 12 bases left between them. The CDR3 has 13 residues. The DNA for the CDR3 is TGTGCCAGCAGTCGGGGGCCCGTGACTGAAGCTTTCTTT. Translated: CASSRGPVTEAFF.

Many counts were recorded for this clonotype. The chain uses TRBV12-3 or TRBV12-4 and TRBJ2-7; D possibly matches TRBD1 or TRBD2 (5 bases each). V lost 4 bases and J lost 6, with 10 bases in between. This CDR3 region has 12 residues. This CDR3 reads CASSWGSLEQYF. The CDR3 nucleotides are TGTGCCAGCAGTTGGGGGTCCCTCGAGCAGTACTTC.

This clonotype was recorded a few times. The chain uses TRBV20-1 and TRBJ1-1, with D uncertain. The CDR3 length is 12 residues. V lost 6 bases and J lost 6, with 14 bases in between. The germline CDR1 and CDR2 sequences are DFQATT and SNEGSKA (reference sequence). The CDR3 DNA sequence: TGCAGTGCAAAAAGGGTGGGTTCTGAAGCTTTCTTT. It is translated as CSAKRVGSEAFF.

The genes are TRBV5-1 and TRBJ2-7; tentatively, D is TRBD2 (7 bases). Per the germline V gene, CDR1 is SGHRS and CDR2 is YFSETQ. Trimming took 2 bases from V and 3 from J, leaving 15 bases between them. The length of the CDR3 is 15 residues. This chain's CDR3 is CASSFLGGAVYEQYF. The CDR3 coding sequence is TGCGCCAGCAGCTTCCTTGGGGGGGCCGTCTACGAGCAGTACTTC.

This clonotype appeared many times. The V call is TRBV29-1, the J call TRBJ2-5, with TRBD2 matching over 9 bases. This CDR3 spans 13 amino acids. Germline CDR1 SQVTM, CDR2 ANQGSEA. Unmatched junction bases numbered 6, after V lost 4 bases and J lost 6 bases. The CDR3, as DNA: TGCAGCGTTGGGCCTAGCGGGACGCAGACCCAGTACTTC. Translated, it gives CSVGPSGTQTQYF.

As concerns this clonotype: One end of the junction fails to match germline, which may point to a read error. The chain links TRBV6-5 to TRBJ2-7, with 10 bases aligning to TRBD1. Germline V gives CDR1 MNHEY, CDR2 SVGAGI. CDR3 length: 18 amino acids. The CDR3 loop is CASSYSGTGEPHPYEQCF. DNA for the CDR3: TGTGCCAGCAGTTACTCCGGGACAGGGGAACCTCATCCCTACGAGCAGTGCTTC.

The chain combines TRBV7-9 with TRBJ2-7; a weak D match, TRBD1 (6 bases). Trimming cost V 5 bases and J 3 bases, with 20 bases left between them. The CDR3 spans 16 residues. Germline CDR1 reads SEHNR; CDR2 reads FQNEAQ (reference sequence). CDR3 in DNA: TGTGCCAGCAGCCCTCTTTTGGGCAGGGGCAGCTACGAGCAGTACTTC. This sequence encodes CASSPLLGRGSYEQYF.

CDR3 DNA sequence: TGTGCCAGTAGTAGCAGACTAGCGGGAGTGGGGAATGAGCAGTTCTTC. It encodes CASSSRLAGVGNEQFF. The chain uses TRBV19 and TRBJ2-1; 12 positions match TRBD2. CDR1 and CDR2 from the germline V gene are LNHDA and SQIVND (reference sequence). The CDR3 totals 16 residues. The trim removed 4 bases at V and 7 bases at J, leaving 8 bases unmatched.

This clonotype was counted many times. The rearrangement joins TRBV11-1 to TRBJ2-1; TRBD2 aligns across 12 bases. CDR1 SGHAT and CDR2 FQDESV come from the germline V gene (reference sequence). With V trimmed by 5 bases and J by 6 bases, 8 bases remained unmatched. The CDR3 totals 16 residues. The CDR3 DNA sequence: TGTGCCAGCAGCCAAATCGGGACTAGCGGGCCCAATGAGCAGTTCTTC. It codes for CASSQIGTSGPNEQFF.

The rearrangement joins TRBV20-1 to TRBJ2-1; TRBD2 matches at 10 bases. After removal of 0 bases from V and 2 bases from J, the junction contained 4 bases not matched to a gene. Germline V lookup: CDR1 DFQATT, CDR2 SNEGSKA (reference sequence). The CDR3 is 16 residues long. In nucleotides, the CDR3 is TGCAGTGCTAGAGAGTCTAGCGGGGGCGCCTACAATGAGCAGTTCTTC. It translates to CSARESSGGAYNEQFF.

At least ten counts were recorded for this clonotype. CDR3 residues: CASEAGQVSEQFF. The CDR3 bases are TGTGCTAGTGAGGCGGGACAGGTCAGCGAGCAGTTCTTC. The V gene is TRBV12-5, the J gene TRBJ2-1, with TRBD1 matching over 8 bases. The CDR3 totals 13 residues. After removal of 7 bases from V and 10 bases from J, the junction contained 9 bases not matched to a gene. In germline, CDR1 is LGHNT, CDR2 FRNRAP.

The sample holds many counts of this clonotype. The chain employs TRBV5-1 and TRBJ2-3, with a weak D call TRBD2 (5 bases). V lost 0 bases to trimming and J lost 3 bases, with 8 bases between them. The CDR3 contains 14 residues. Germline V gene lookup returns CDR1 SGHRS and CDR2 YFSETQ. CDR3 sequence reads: CASSLGERTDTQYF. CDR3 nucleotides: TGCGCCAGCAGCTTGGGGGAGCGAACAGATACGCAGTATTTT.

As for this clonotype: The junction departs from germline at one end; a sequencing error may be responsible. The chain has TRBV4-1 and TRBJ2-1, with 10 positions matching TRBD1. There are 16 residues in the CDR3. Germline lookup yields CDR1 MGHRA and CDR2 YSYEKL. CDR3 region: CVSSATGTGVNNEQFF. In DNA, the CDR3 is TGCGTCAGCAGCGCGACCGGGACAGGGGTCAACAATGAGCAGTTCTTC.

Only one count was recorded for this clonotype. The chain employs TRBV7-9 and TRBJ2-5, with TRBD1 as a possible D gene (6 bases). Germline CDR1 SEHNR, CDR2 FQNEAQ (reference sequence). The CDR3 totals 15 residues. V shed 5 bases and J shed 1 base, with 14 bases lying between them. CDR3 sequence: CASSLIGQSQETQYF. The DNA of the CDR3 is TGTGCCAGCAGCCTGATCGGACAGAGCCAAGAGACCCAGTACTTC.

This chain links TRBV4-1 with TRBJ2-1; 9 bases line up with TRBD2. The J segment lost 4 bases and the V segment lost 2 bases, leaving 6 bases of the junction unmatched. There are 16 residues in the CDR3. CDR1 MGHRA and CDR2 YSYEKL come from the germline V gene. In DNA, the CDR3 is TGCGCCAGCAGCCAACCGACTAGCGGAATTTACAATGAGCAGTTCTTC. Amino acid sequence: CASSQPTSGIYNEQFF.